One sample yielded the 8 T cell receptor beta chains listed below, sequenced in a study of blood T cell repertoires in COVID-19. TCRdb's table, derived via immunoSEQ multiplex PCR, lists solely in-frame clones and lacks some. The table includes around 210,000 clones, around 92% detected once. Sequenced input: PBMCs or T cells enriched from blood (not recorded which). Source of these receptors: a woman aged 18-29 years who had recovered from COVID-19.

This chain joins TRBV18 and TRBJ1-2; 10 nucleotides agree with TRBD1. J was trimmed by 6 bases and V by 6 bases; bases with no gene match: 7. The CDR3 is made up of 14 amino acids. Per the germline V gene, CDR1 is KGHSH and CDR2 is LQKENI. CDR3 sequence: CASSPGQGRNGYTF. The CDR3, as DNA: TGTGCCAGCTCGCCGGGACAGGGGAGGAATGGCTACACCTTC. The full variable domain, completed using reference TRBV18 and TRBJ1-2, is NAGVMQNPRHLVRRRGQEARLRCSPMKGHSHVYWYRQLPEEGLKFMVYLQKENIIDESGMPKERFSAEFPKEGPSILRIQQVVRGDSAAYFCASSPGQGRNGYTFGSGTRLTVV.

The chain has TRBV2 and TRBJ2-7, with D tentatively TRBD2 (6 bases). V was trimmed by 1 base and J by 4 bases, leaving 11 bases between them. The CDR3 is 14 amino acids. Germline V gene sequence: CDR1 SNHLY, CDR2 FYNNEI. CDR3 region: CASSEGTGVYEQYF. CDR3 coding DNA: TGTGCCAGCAGTGAAGGTACGGGGGTATACGAGCAGTACTTC.

The chain combines TRBV7-8 with TRBJ2-2; the match to TRBD2 covers 15 bases. CDR3 length: 17 amino acids. Germline values: CDR1 SGHVS, CDR2 FQNEAQ. J lost 3 bases, V lost 5 bases, and 4 bases had no gene match. CDR3 amino acids: CASSPGLAGGDTGELFF. CDR3 bases: TGTGCCAGCAGCCCGGGACTAGCGGGGGGAGACACCGGGGAGCTGTTTTTT.

This clone occurred once. The chain couples TRBV2 to TRBJ2-7; TRBD2 aligns across 8 bases. The CDR3 spans 12 residues. After removal of 8 bases from V and 4 bases from J, the junction contained 4 bases not matched to a gene. Germline loops: CDR1 SNHLY, CDR2 FYNNEI. The DNA of the CDR3 is TGTGCCAGCGGAGCGGGGGTTTACGAGCAGTACTTC. This sequence encodes CASGAGVYEQYF.

The CDR3 DNA follows: TGCGCCAGCAGCCATCACAAGGGACTCTCGGGCACTGAAGCTTTCTTT. Amino acids: CASSHHKGLSGTEAFF. The chain links TRBV4-1 to TRBJ1-1; maybe TRBD1 (5 bases). The CDR3 spans 16 residues. V lost 3 bases to trimming and J lost 4 bases, with 18 bases between them. Germline V gives CDR1 MGHRA, CDR2 YSYEKL.

This chain links TRBV7-9 with TRBJ1-4; TRBD1 agrees at 10 bases. Germline V gives CDR1 SEHNR, CDR2 FQNEAQ (reference sequence). Trimming at V came to 3 bases and at J to 7 bases, leaving 8 bases not matched to a gene. The CDR3 loop spans 16 amino acids. The CDR3 reads CASSFPRTGGGEKLFF. The CDR3 region has the DNA TGTGCCAGCAGCTTCCCCCGGACAGGGGGAGGTGAAAAACTGTTTTTT.

This chain links TRBV28 with TRBJ1-3, with TRBD1 as a possible D gene (6 bases). The V end lost 3 bases, the J end lost 6 bases, and 21 bases lay between the germline ends. Germline loops: CDR1 MDHEN, CDR2 SYDVKM. The CDR3 is made up of 17 amino acids. CDR3 sequence (DNA): TGTGCCAGCAGTTTCCGTCAGGGGCCTTATTCTACAAACACCATATATTTT. Its protein is CASSFRQGPYSTNTIYF. Based on the CDR3 plus reference TRBV28 and TRBJ1-3, the full variable domain is DVKVTQSSRYLVKRTGEKVFLECVQDMDHENMFWYRQDPGLGLRLIYFSYDVKMKEKGDIPEGYSVSREKKERFSLILESASTNQTSMYLCASSFRQGPYSTNTIYFGEGSWLTVV.

This chain joins TRBV4-1 and TRBJ1-4; the match to TRBD1 covers 7 bases. Trimming at V came to 3 bases and at J to 7 bases, leaving 17 bases not matched to a gene. There are 18 residues in the CDR3. Germline V gene lookup returns CDR1 MGHRA and CDR2 YSYEKL. The CDR3 coding sequence is TGCGCCAGCAGCCACATAAACCTGGGATTTAAGGGGGCTGAAAAACTGTTTTTT. Translation gives CASSHINLGFKGAEKLFF.